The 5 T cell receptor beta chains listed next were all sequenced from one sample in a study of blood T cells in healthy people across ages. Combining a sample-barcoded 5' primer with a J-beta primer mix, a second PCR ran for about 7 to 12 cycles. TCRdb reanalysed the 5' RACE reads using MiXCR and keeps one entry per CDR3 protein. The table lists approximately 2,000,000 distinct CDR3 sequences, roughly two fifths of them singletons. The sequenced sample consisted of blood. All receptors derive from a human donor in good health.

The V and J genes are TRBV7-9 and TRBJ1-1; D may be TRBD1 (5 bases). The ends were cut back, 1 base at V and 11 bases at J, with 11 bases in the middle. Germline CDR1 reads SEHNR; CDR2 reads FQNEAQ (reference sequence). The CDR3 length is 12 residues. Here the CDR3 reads CASSLGGSRAFF. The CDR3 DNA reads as TGTGCCAGCAGCTTAGGGGGCAGCCGGGCTTTCTTT.

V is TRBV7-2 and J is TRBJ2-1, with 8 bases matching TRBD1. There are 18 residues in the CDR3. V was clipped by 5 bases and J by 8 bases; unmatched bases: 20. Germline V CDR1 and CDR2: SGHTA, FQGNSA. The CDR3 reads CASSPILGQGAPGDEQFF. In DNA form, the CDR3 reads TGTGCCAGCAGCCCGATCTTAGGGCAGGGGGCCCCCGGTGATGAGCAGTTCTTC.

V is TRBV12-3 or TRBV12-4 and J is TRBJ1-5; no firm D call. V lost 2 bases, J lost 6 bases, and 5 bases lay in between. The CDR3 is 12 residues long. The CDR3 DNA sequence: TGTGCCAGCAGTTTAAGGTCTCAGCCCCAGCATTTT. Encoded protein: CASSLRSQPQHF.

CDR3: CATSDYKTGGSETQYF. The CDR3 nucleotides are TGTGCCACCAGTGATTATAAGACAGGGGGCTCAGAGACCCAGTACTTC. The J gene is TRBJ2-5, the V gene TRBV24-1, with TRBD1 matching 10 bases. V lost 2 bases, J lost 4 bases, and 6 bases stayed unmatched. Germline V lookup: CDR1 KGHDR, CDR2 SFDVKD. This CDR3 is built from 16 residues.

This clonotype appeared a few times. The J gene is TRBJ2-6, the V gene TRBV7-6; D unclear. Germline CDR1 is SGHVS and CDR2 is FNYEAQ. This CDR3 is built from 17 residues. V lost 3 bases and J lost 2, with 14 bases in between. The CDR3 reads CASSFRVANTGANVLTF. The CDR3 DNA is TGTGCCAGCAGCTTTAGGGTGGCCAACACTGGGGCCAACGTCCTGACTTTC. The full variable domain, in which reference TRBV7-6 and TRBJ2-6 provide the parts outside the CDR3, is GAGVSQSPRYKVTKRGQDVALRCDPISGHVSLYWYRQALGQGPEFLTYFNYEAQQDKSGLPNDRFSAERPEGSISTLTIQRTEQRDSAMYRCASSFRVANTGANVLTFGAGSRLTVL.